This TCR beta chain was recovered during a study of cytomegalovirus exposure and HLA in healthy donors. Study at large: For the approximately 360 genotyped donors, roughly 80% fell within the Caucasian-associated ancestry cluster. Overall study findings and caveats: Sequences of the TCR beta chain were said to predict the HLA-A and HLA-B alleles of most subjects accurately. A later examination showed that TCR association rates differed by HLA locus, with DRB1 most and HLA-C fewest.

Trimming removed 1 base at V and 4 bases at J, with 4 bases between. CDR3 length equals 11 residues. CDR1 is DFQATT, CDR2 SNEGSKA, per germline (reference sequence). PCR was performed using 60 Vbeta and 13 Jbeta primers. Sequencing used immunoSEQ multiplex PCR; TCRdb keeps in-frame clones, though not all of them. The sample holds about 140,000 clones; 75% to 85% are singletons and the top ten take about 4.3%. Nominally healthy donors provided the samples, though records likely missed some immune exposures. To note about this clone: Its specificity is unknown.

Material for sequencing was PBMCs. The sequence derives from a man in his forties in good health and CMV-seronegative. This chain links TRBV20-1 with TRBJ1-1; D remains unclear. CDR3 residues: CSARAITEAFF. DNA for the CDR3: TGCAGTGCTAGAGCCATCACTGAAGCTTTCTTT.